The rows below give T cell receptor beta chains drawn from one sample of a study of a mutant IDH1 vaccine in newly diagnosed glioma. These receptors have no known antigen. Method: immunoSEQ multiplex PCR; TCRdb's copy keeps in-frame clones and lacks some. The sample includes roughly 60,000 clones, roughly 79% of them seen just once. Sample: PBMCs, taken from a glioma patient whose treatment included an IDH1 peptide vaccine. The origin of the receptors is a man aged 35-49 years with glioma. Both conserved end residues are part of each CDR3. A D gene is named only where the DNA matches it firmly. Expanded clones are given a class, and other clones once, few, many or no size at all.

V	size	J	D	length	CDR3	DNA
TRBV7-2	-	TRBJ1-2	-	10	CASSSPGYTF	TGTGCCAGCAGCTCCCCCGGCTACACCTTC
TRBV9	-	TRBJ1-2	-	13	CASSVPGNYGYTF	TGTGCCAGCAGCGTACCAGGGAACTATGGCTACACCTTC
TRBV2	once	TRBJ2-1	-	14	CASHLAAAGSEQFF	TGTGCCAGTCACCTGGCGGCGGCCGGGAGTGAGCAGTTCTTC
TRBV5-1	-	TRBJ1-5	-	13	CASSRSGNQPQHF	TGCGCCAGCAGCCGTTCAGGGAATCAGCCCCAGCATTTT
TRBV4-2	once	TRBJ1-4	TRBD1	16	CASSQDLGQGSEKLFF	TGTGCCAGCAGCCAAGATCTAGGACAGGGGAGTGAAAAACTGTTTTTT
TRBV4-2	-	TRBJ2-5	-	13	CASSQDPGETQYF	TGTGCCAGCAGCCAAGACCCTGGGGAGACCCAGTACTTC
TRBV14	-	TRBJ2-1	TRBD2	17	CASSQPGTSGRKGEQFF	TGTGCCAGCAGCCAACCCGGGACTAGCGGGAGAAAGGGTGAGCAGTTCTTC
TRBV10-2	-	TRBJ1-3	TRBD1	16	CASSAMTGTSGNTIYF	TGCGCCAGCAGTGCCATGACAGGGACCTCTGGAAACACCATATATTTT
TRBV9	-	TRBJ1-6	-	14	CASSRDPRDSPLHF	TGTGCCAGCAGCCGGGACCCGAGGGATTCACCCCTCCACTTT
TRBV7-2	-	TRBJ2-5	-	16	CASSLATGSWAETQYF	TGTGCCAGCAGCTTAGCCACCGGGTCCTGGGCAGAGACCCAGTACTTC
TRBV7-9	once	TRBJ1-2	TRBD1	12	CASSFGQGGYTF	TGTGCCAGCAGCTTCGGACAGGGTGGCTACACCTTC
TRBV11-2	-	TRBJ2-1	TRBD2	17	CASSSTSGGVSYNEQFF	TGTGCCAGCAGCTCAACTAGCGGGGGGGTCTCCTACAATGAGCAGTTCTTC
TRBV15	-	TRBJ1-6	TRBD1	14	CATRPRQGNSPLHF	TGTGCCACCAGACCGAGACAGGGTAATTCACCCCTCCACTTT
TRBV25-1	-	TRBJ2-5	TRBD2	14	CASTESAGVETQYF	TGTGCCAGCACAGAGTCGGCGGGAGTGGAGACCCAGTACTTC
TRBV5-6	-	TRBJ2-1	TRBD2	15	CASSNRDYQYNEQFF	TGTGCCAGCAGCAACCGGGACTACCAATACAATGAGCAGTTCTTC
TRBV19	few	TRBJ1-1	-	13	CASSIGRSTEAFF	TGTGCCAGTAGTATAGGCAGGAGCACTGAAGCTTTCTTT
TRBV7-2	once	TRBJ1-1	TRBD1	15	CASSLAGQGASEAFF	TGTGCCAGCAGCTTAGCAGGACAGGGGGCGTCTGAAGCTTTCTTT
TRBV19	-	TRBJ2-5	TRBD2	18	CASSIKRVAGGPGETQYF	TGTGCCAGTAGTATCAAACGGGTAGCGGGGGGGCCGGGGGAGACCCAGTACTTC
TRBV5-1	-	TRBJ2-7	TRBD2	14	CASSALAGGHEQYF	TGCGCCAGCAGCGCACTAGCGGGGGGCCACGAGCAGTACTTC
TRBV5-5	-	TRBJ2-7	TRBD1	14	CASRFGDRVYEQYF	TGTGCCAGCAGATTCGGGGACAGGGTCTACGAGCAGTACTTC
TRBV5-4	-	TRBJ2-7	TRBD1	17	CASSLGDRGRSAYEQYF	TGTGCCAGCAGCTTGGGAGACAGGGGGAGGTCGGCCTACGAGCAGTACTTC
TRBV7-8	once	TRBJ2-5	-	13	CASSLEVVGTQYF	TGTGCCAGCAGCTTAGAAGTCGTTGGGACCCAGTACTTC
TRBV9	-	TRBJ1-3	-	14	CASSVESAGNTIYF	TGTGCCAGCAGCGTAGAGTCGGCTGGAAACACCATATATTTT
TRBV4-2	-	TRBJ2-6	-	15	CASSRTRSGANVLTF	TGTGCCAGCAGCCGGACCCGCTCTGGGGCCAACGTCCTGACTTTC
TRBV6-5	-	TRBJ2-7	TRBD1	14	CASSPGQGTYEQYF	TGTGCCAGCAGTCCGGGACAGGGGACCTACGAGCAGTACTTC
TRBV29-1	-	TRBJ1-1	-	12	CSVRSWRTEAFF	TGCAGCGTTCGGTCCTGGAGGACTGAAGCTTTCTTT
TRBV5-6	-	TRBJ1-5	-	12	CASSLNNQPQHF	TGTGCCAGCAGCTTAAATAATCAGCCCCAGCATTTT
TRBV14	-	TRBJ1-1	-	13	CASSKGQNTEAFF	TGTGCCAGCAGCAAGGGACAGAACACTGAAGCTTTCTTT
TRBV7-9	-	TRBJ2-5	-	16	CASSLGAGGAVETQYF	TGTGCCAGCAGCTTAGGAGCAGGGGGGGCAGTGGAGACCCAGTACTTC
TRBV25-1	-	TRBJ2-7	TRBD2	15	CASRSYSGSAGEQYF	TGTGCCAGCAGGTCGTATAGCGGGAGTGCGGGCGAGCAGTACTTC
TRBV6-4	once	TRBJ2-1	TRBD2	14	CASSDDGTSSVQFF	TGTGCCAGCAGTGACGACGGGACTAGCTCGGTACAGTTCTTC
TRBV7-3	-	TRBJ2-5	-	14	CASSLTGKGETQYF	TGTGCCAGCAGCTTAACCGGGAAGGGAGAGACCCAGTACTTC
TRBV12-5	-	TRBJ1-5	TRBD1	18	CASGLVRGDRACNQPQHF	TGTGCTAGTGGTTTGGTACGGGGGGACAGGGCTTGCAATCAGCCCCAGCATTTT
TRBV7-9	-	TRBJ2-6	-	17	CASSLGRADSGANVLTF	TGTGCCAGCAGCTTAGGAAGGGCAGACTCTGGGGCCAACGTCCTGACTTTC
TRBV19	-	TRBJ1-6	TRBD1	16	CASTSQGTRNNSPLHF	TGTGCCAGTACCTCACAGGGGACTCGGAATAATTCACCCCTCCACTTT
TRBV19	few	TRBJ2-3	TRBD1	14	CASSPPTGSDTQYF	TGTGCCAGTAGTCCCCCGACAGGGTCAGATACGCAGTATTTT
TRBV30	-	TRBJ2-7	TRBD1	14	CAWRNWDRSYEQYF	TGTGCCTGGAGGAATTGGGACAGGTCCTACGAGCAGTACTTC
TRBV19	few	TRBJ2-3	TRBD2	15	CASSRSGGNTDTQYF	TGTGCCAGTAGTAGGAGCGGGGGGAACACAGATACGCAGTATTTT
TRBV2	-	TRBJ2-2	TRBD1	15	CASRSGQGNTGELFF	TGTGCCAGCAGATCGGGACAGGGGAATACCGGGGAGCTGTTTTTT
TRBV7-2	-	TRBJ1-2	-	17	CASTLGSAGGLNYGYTF	TGTGCCAGCACCCTAGGGTCGGCTGGGGGGCTTAACTATGGCTACACCTTC
TRBV6-5	-	TRBJ2-7	TRBD1	14	CASSYGGQGYEQYF	TGTGCCAGCAGTTACGGGGGACAGGGCTACGAGCAGTACTTC
TRBV5-4	-	TRBJ1-2	-	13	CASSFIRVGGYTF	TGTGCCAGCAGCTTTATAAGGGTGGGGGGCTACACCTTC
TRBV5-4	-	TRBJ2-2	-	15	CASSLQGSGTGELFF	TGTGCCAGCAGCTTACAGGGTTCGGGCACCGGGGAGCTGTTTTTT
TRBV6-5	-	TRBJ2-7	TRBD1	15	CASSYQDREMNEQYF	TGTGCCAGCAGTTACCAGGACAGGGAGATGAACGAGCAGTACTTC
TRBV30	-	TRBJ2-1	-	14	CAWIPKSSYNEQFF	TGTGCCTGGATTCCTAAAAGCTCCTACAATGAGCAGTTCTTC
TRBV5-6	few	TRBJ2-5	-	14	CASSFEAGQETQYF	TGTGCCAGCAGCTTTGAGGCAGGGCAAGAGACCCAGTACTTC
TRBV27	-	TRBJ2-3	TRBD2	14	CASSPGLASDTQYF	TGTGCCAGCAGTCCGGGACTAGCTTCAGATACGCAGTATTTT
TRBV7-2	-	TRBJ1-5	TRBD1	16	CASSPRDRGQDQPQHF	TGTGCCAGCAGCCCCCGGGACAGGGGGCAAGATCAGCCCCAGCATTTT
TRBV28	-	TRBJ2-3	-	14	CASSFSLGTDTQYF	TGTGCCAGCAGTTTTAGCCTAGGCACAGATACGCAGTATTTT
TRBV5-5	few	TRBJ2-7	TRBD2	14	CASSTGTSAYEQYF	TGTGCCAGCAGCACCGGGACTAGTGCCTACGAGCAGTACTTC
TRBV6-5	-	TRBJ1-1	TRBD1	11	CASTRGGEAFF	TGTGCCAGCACCAGGGGGGGTGAAGCTTTCTTT
TRBV4-2	-	TRBJ2-7	TRBD2	15	CASSQALAGASEQYF	TGTGCCAGCAGCCAAGCCTTGGCGGGAGCGAGCGAGCAGTACTTC
TRBV11-2	-	TRBJ2-5	-	14	CASSPPGSGETQYF	TGTGCCAGCAGCCCCCCGGGGTCCGGGGAGACCCAGTACTTC
TRBV7-2	-	TRBJ1-1	-	14	CASSLNPANTEAFF	TGTGCCAGCAGCTTAAATCCAGCGAACACTGAAGCTTTCTTT
TRBV19	-	TRBJ1-2	-	14	CASSIADSNYGYTF	TGTGCCAGTAGTATTGCAGATTCTAACTATGGCTACACCTTC